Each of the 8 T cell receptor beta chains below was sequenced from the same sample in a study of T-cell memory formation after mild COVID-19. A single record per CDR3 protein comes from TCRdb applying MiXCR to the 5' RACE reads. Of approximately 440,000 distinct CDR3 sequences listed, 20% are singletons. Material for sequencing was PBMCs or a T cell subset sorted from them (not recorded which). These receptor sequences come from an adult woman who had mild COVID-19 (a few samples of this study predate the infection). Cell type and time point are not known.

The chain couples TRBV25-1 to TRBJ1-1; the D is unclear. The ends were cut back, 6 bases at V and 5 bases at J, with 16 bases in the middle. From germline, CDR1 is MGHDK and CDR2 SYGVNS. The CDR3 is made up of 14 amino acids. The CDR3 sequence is CASSPGPKGTEAFF. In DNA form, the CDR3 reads TGTGCCAGCAGCCCCGGGCCCAAAGGGACTGAAGCTTTCTTT. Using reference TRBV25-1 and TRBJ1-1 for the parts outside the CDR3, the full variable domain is EADIYQTPRYLVIGTGKKITLECSQTMGHDKMYWYQQDPGMELHLIHYSYGVNSTEKGDLSSESTVSRIRTEHFPLTLESARPSHTSQYLCASSPGPKGTEAFFGQGTRLTVV.

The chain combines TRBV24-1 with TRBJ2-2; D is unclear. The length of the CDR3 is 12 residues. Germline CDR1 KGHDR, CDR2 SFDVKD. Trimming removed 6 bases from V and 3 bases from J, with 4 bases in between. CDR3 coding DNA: TGTGCCACCAGTCACTACACCGGGGAGCTGTTTTTT. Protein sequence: CATSHYTGELFF.

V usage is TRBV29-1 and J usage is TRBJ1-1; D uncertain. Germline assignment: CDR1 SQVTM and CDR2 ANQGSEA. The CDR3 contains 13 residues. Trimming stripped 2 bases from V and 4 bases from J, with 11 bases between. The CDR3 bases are TGCAGCGTTGAACGCCCAACGAGCACTGAAGCTTTCTTT. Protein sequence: CSVERPTSTEAFF. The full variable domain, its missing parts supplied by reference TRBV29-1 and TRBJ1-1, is SAVISQKPSRDICQRGTSLTIQCQVDSQVTMMFWYRQQPGQSLTLIATANQGSEATYESGFVIDKFPISRPNLTFSTLTVSNMSPEDSSIYLCSVERPTSTEAFFGQGTRLTVV.

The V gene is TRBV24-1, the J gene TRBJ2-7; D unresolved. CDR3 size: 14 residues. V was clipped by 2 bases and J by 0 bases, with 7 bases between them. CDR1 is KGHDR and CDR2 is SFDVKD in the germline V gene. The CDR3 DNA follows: TGTGCCACCAGTGATTCAAGTAGCTCCTACGAGCAGTACTTC. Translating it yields CATSDSSSSYEQYF.

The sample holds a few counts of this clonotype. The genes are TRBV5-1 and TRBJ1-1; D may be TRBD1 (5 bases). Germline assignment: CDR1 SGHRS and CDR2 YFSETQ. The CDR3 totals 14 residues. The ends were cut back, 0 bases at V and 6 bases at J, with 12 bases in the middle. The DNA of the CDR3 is TGCGCCAGCAGCTTGGACCCGGGACGGCCTGAAGCTTTCTTT. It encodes CASSLDPGRPEAFF. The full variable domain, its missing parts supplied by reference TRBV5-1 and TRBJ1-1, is KAGVTQTPRYLIKTRGQQVTLSCSPISGHRSVSWYQQTPGQGLQFLFEYFSETQRNKGNFPGRFSGRQFSNSRSEMNVSTLELGDSALYLCASSLDPGRPEAFFGQGTRLTVV.

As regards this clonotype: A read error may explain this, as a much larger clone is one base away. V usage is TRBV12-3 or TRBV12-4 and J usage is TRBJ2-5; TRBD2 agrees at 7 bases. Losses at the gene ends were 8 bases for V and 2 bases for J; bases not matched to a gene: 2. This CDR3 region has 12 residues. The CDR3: CASGGGQETQYF. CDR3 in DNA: TGTGCCAGCGGGGGGGGGCAAGAGACCCAGTACTTC.

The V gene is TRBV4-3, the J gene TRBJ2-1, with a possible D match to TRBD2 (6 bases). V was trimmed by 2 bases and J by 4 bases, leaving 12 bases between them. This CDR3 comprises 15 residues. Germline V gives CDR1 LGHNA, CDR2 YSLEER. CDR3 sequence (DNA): TGCGCCAGCAGCCAAATCGTCCGGGGGTACAATGAGCAGTTCTTC. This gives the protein CASSQIVRGYNEQFF.

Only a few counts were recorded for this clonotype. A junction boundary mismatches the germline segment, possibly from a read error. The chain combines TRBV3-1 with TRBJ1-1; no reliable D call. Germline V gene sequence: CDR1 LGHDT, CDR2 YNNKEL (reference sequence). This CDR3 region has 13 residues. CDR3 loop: CASNQISGTEAFF. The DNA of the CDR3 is TGTGCCAGCAACCAAATTTCGGGCACTGAAGCTTTCTTT.